Sequencing of this T cell receptor beta chain was carried out in a study of CD8 T cells in Susac syndrome. This clonotype was seen a single time. Trimming removed 0 bases from V and 9 bases from J, with 10 bases in between. The CDR3 has 13 amino acids. Germline CDR1 is SGHRS and CDR2 is YFSETQ. With random hexamers, reverse transcription was performed on about 0.5 to 1 ug of RNA. Multiplex PCR with immunoSEQ amplified the TCR beta CDR3 across 54 Vbeta and 13 Jbeta. TCRdb redid the calling of the immunoSEQ multiplex PCR reads with MiXCR, one entry per CDR3 protein. The repertoire holds around 140,000 distinct CDR3 sequences, with approximately 79% as singletons.

The material sequenced was CD8+ T cells from PBMCs. This receptor was obtained from a human donor with multiple sclerosis. The J gene is TRBJ2-1, the V gene TRBV5-1; D assignment may be TRBD1 or TRBD2 (5 bases each). The CDR3 protein is CASSLVGTSEQFF. The CDR3 nucleotides are TGCGCCAGCAGCTTGGTTGGGACCAGTGAGCAGTTCTTC.